The rows below give T cell receptor beta chains drawn from one sample of a study of TIL therapy for anti-PD-1-resistant metastatic lung cancer. TCRdb's copy holds only in-frame clones and misses some; the assay was immunoSEQ multiplex PCR. The repertoire consists of roughly 60,000 clones, with around 67% occurring once and the leading ten covering less than 2%. Sequenced here: blood, sampled at baseline. All receptors derive from a person aged 25 to 85 with non-small cell lung cancer. The CDR3 runs from the conserved cysteine through the conserved F or W. A D gene is named only where the DNA matches it firmly. Clone size is not always given. Where it is, it says once, few, many or a class for expanded clones.

v_gene	d_gene	abundance	j_gene	CDR3nt	CDR3aa
TRBV11-3	NA	NA	TRBJ2-5	TGTGCCAGCAGCCCTGCGAACCTCCGGGACCCGACCCAGTACTTC	CASSPANLRDPTQYF
TRBV29-1	NA	few	TRBJ2-2	TGCAGCGTTAGTAGATCCGGGGAGCTGTTTTTT	CSVSRSGELFF
TRBV6-5	TRBD1	NA	TRBJ2-7	TGTGCCAGCAGTAAACAGGGGAAGGCCTACGAGCAGTACTTC	CASSKQGKAYEQYF
TRBV28	NA	NA	TRBJ1-2	TGTGCCAGCAGTTTAAACGCCGGGGGACATCTCCGTGGCTACACCTTC	CASSLNAGGHLRGYTF
TRBV11-2	TRBD1	NA	TRBJ1-6	TGTGCCAGCAGCCCCGTGACAGGGGACAATTCACCCCTCCACTTT	CASSPVTGDNSPLHF
TRBV7-2	NA	NA	TRBJ1-5	TGTGCCAGCAGCCCTGGACCGGGAGCATATAGCAATCAGCCCCAGCATTTT	CASSPGPGAYSNQPQHF
TRBV7-9	NA	NA	TRBJ2-3	TGTGCCAGCAGCGGGAATGGGTGGGCAGATACGCAGTATTTT	CASSGNGWADTQYF
TRBV5-1	NA	NA	TRBJ2-3	TGCGCCAGCAGTCAGAAAAGTGATACGCAGTATTTT	CASSQKSDTQYF
TRBV11-1	NA	NA	TRBJ2-2	TGTGCCAGCAGCCAGAGACAGGTCAAGAACACCGGGGAGCTGTTTTTT	CASSQRQVKNTGELFF
TRBV7-3	NA	NA	TRBJ2-1	TGTGCCAGCAGCCAGGCCGATGAGCAGTTCTTC	CASSQADEQFF
TRBV7-6	NA	NA	TRBJ2-7	TGTGCCAGCAGCTTAGGAGCCGTCTACGAGCAGTACTTC	CASSLGAVYEQYF
TRBV27	TRBD1	NA	TRBJ2-7	TGTGCCAGCAGTACATACGGGACAGGGGCATACGAGCAGTACTTC	CASSTYGTGAYEQYF
TRBV2	NA	once	TRBJ2-7	TGTGCCAGCAGTGAGGGGGGGACAGCCTACGAGCAGTACTTC	CASSEGGTAYEQYF
TRBV7-2	NA	NA	TRBJ1-1	TGTGCCAGCAGCTTTAGGTGGGGGGGGCGAACGCTTATGAACACTGAAGCTTTCTTT	CASSFRWGGRTLMNTEAFF
TRBV27	TRBD1	NA	TRBJ1-5	TGTGCCAGCAGTTTATCGGCCTATTTGACAGGGGGCAATCAGCCCCAGCATTTT	CASSLSAYLTGGNQPQHF
TRBV28	NA	few	TRBJ1-2	TGTGCCAGCAGTTTAGTAGCTGAGGGGCAGGTCCTCTATGGCTACACCTTC	CASSLVAEGQVLYGYTF
TRBV29-1	NA	few	TRBJ2-6	TGCAGCGTTGATGGCTCCAGCTCTGGGGCCAACGTCCTGACTTTC	CSVDGSSSGANVLTF
TRBV6-5	TRBD1	once	TRBJ1-2	TGTGCCAGCAGTTACCAAGATCCGGGACAGGGTAATGGCTACACCTTC	CASSYQDPGQGNGYTF
TRBV7-8	NA	NA	TRBJ2-1	TGTGCCAGCAGCTTAGCGAGCATGCTAGCTAGGGCTGAGCAGTTCTTC	CASSLASMLARAEQFF
TRBV5-1	TRBD1	NA	TRBJ2-2	TGCGCCAGCAGCTTGACAGGGGTAAGGGCGAACACCGGGGAGCTGTTTTTT	CASSLTGVRANTGELFF
TRBV18	NA	NA	TRBJ2-2	TGTGCCAGCTCACCAAGGGAGCCTAGCAGCTACACCGGGGAGCTGTTTTTT	CASSPREPSSYTGELFF
TRBV13	NA	NA	TRBJ2-3	TGTGCCAGCAGCTTCAACGGCCCCACAGATACGCAGTATTTT	CASSFNGPTDTQYF
TRBV5-1	TRBD1	NA	TRBJ1-1	TGCGCCAGCAGCTTGGCGGACAGGGTCGTCACTGAAGCTTTCTTT	CASSLADRVVTEAFF
TRBV4-2	NA	NA	TRBJ1-2	TGTGCCAGCAGCCGAGGTTATGGCTACACCTTC	CASSRGYGYTF
TRBV7-2	TRBD2	NA	TRBJ2-5	TGTGCCAGCAGCTTAGTGCGTAGGACTAGCGGGGGGGAGACCCAGTACTTC	CASSLVRRTSGGETQYF
TRBV7-2	NA	NA	TRBJ2-7	TGTGCCAGCAGCGCAGGGGTCGCACGCTCCTACGAGCAGTACTTC	CASSAGVARSYEQYF
TRBV7-2	TRBD1	few	TRBJ1-2	TGTGCCAGCAGCTCGGGACAGGGGAGTTATGGCTACACCTTC	CASSSGQGSYGYTF
TRBV11-2	NA	NA	TRBJ2-3	TGTGCCAGCAGCTTAGCAGTTAGTAAGACAGATACGCAGTATTTT	CASSLAVSKTDTQYF
TRBV9	NA	NA	TRBJ2-1	TGTGCCAGCAGCCTTGACTTCTCGCCAGACAATGAGCAGTTCTTC	CASSLDFSPDNEQFF
TRBV11-2	NA	NA	TRBJ2-7	TGTGCCAGCAGCTCCGACTATGGGGCTAAGCAGTACTTC	CASSSDYGAKQYF
TRBV15	TRBD1	NA	TRBJ2-1	TGTGCCACCAGCAGAGGGAAGGGGGCTTACAATGAGCAGTTCTTC	CATSRGKGAYNEQFF
TRBV10-1	NA	NA	TRBJ2-3	TGCGCCAGCAGTGTGGGACTCTACACAGATACGCAGTATTTT	CASSVGLYTDTQYF
TRBV19	NA	NA	TRBJ1-1	TGTGCCAGTAGTATATGGACTGAAGCTTTCTTT	CASSIWTEAFF
TRBV25-1	NA	NA	TRBJ1-5	TGTGCCAGCAGTGCGGACACGACGTTTGGGCCCCAGCATTTT	CASSADTTFGPQHF
TRBV2	NA	NA	TRBJ2-7	TGTGCCAGCAGTGAATCCGGGGGGCCCTCCTACGAGCAGTACTTC	CASSESGGPSYEQYF
TRBV6-5	NA	NA	TRBJ1-1	TGTGCCAGCATCACCTGGGAGGGCGGCGCTTTCTTT	CASITWEGGAFF
TRBV4-2	NA	few	TRBJ2-3	TGTGCCAGCAGCCAAGATTATGGGACTCACAGAGGAGGCACAGATACGCAGTATTTT	CASSQDYGTHRGGTDTQYF
TRBV2	TRBD1	NA	TRBJ1-3	TGTGCCAGCAGTACCCGGGACAGGGGACATGGAAACACCATATATTTT	CASSTRDRGHGNTIYF
TRBV6-5	NA	NA	TRBJ2-2	TGTGCCAGCAGTTACATGCTTTCCACCGGGGAGCTGTTTTTT	CASSYMLSTGELFF
TRBV6-6	NA	once	TRBJ2-7	TGTGCCAGCAACCTAGGACCGGCCTGCGAGCAGTACTTC	CASNLGPACEQYF
TRBV5-1	TRBD1	NA	TRBJ2-7	TGCGCCAGCAGCTCAGGGGGAGTAAGCGAGCAGTACTTC	CASSSGGVSEQYF
TRBV18	TRBD1	NA	TRBJ1-2	TGTGCCAGCTCACCCCAACTTCCGGGACAGGGTTTGAGTGTTAACTATGGCTACACCTTC	CASSPQLPGQGLSVNYGYTF
TRBV29-1	NA	few	TRBJ1-1	TGCAGCGTTGAGATGCTGCAGGGAGCTTTCTTT	CSVEMLQGAFF
TRBV27	TRBD2	NA	TRBJ2-1	TGTGCCAGCACCACGGGGCTAGCGGGAGACCTGTCCTACAATGAGCAGTTCTTC	CASTTGLAGDLSYNEQFF
TRBV28	NA	NA	TRBJ1-1	TGTGCCCTCCAGCGTTGGGGGAACACTGAAGCTTTCTTT	CALQRWGNTEAFF
TRBV6-4	NA	NA	TRBJ2-3	TGTGCCAGCAGTGAGGATGGGGCTAGCTCGGATACGCAGTATTTT	CASSEDGASSDTQYF
TRBV2	NA	few	TRBJ2-1	TGTGCCAGCACGCCTAATATCCCCGTAGAGCAGTTCTTC	CASTPNIPVEQFF
TRBV2	TRBD1	few	TRBJ1-6	TGTGCCAGCAACTCCCGGGACAGCTATAATTCACCCCTCCACTTT	CASNSRDSYNSPLHF
TRBV29-1	TRBD1	NA	TRBJ1-1	TGCAGCGTTGCGTCCACAGGGGTGAACACTGAAGCTTTCTTT	CSVASTGVNTEAFF